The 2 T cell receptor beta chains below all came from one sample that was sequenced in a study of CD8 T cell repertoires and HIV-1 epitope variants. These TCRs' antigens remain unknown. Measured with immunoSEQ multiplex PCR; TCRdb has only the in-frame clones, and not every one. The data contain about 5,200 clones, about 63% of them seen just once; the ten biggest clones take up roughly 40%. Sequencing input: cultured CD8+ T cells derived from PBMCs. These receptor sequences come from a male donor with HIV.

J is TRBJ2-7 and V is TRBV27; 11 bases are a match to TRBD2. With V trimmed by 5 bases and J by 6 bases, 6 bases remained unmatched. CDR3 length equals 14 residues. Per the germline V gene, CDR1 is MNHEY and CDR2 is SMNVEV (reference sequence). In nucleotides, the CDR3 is TGTGCCAGCAGTCTCATAGCGGGAGGGCCCGAGCAGTACTTC. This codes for CASSLIAGGPEQYF.

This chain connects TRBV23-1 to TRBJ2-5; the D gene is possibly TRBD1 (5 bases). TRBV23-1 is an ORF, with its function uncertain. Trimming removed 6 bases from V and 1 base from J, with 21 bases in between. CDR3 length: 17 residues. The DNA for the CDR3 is TGCGCCAGCAGGGACAAAGATGGCAGTGGCGCCCAAGAGACCCAGTACTTC. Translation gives CASRDKDGSGAQETQYF.